This entry lists 18 T cell receptor beta chains sequenced from one sample in a study of Graves' ophthalmopathy and Graves' hyperthyroidism. As the template, RNA transcripts were used to amplify TCR beta CDR3 regions. The library came from an HTBI-primed first-round RT-PCR and a second-round multiplex PCR. Via MiXCR, TCRdb re-called the multiplex PCR reads, giving one row per CDR3 protein. The sample records under 250,000 distinct CDR3 sequences, under 30% being singletons. The sample consisted of peripheral blood. Receptors were obtained from a man aged 50 to 60 with Graves' ophthalmopathy.

The rearrangement links TRBV7-9 to TRBJ2-2, with a weak D call TRBD2 (5 bases). The CDR3 runs 14 residues. V was trimmed by 7 bases and J by 1 base, leaving 10 bases between them. Germline-derived CDR1 and CDR2 are SEHNR and FQNEAQ (reference sequence). CDR3 bases: TGTGCCAGCACCACTCGGGGGAACACCGGGGAGCTGTTTTTT. Translated: CASTTRGNTGELFF.

V gene TRBV12-3 or TRBV12-4 combines with J gene TRBJ1-2; no firm D call. The germline V and J ends were trimmed by 1 base and 2 bases, with 5 bases remaining between them. This CDR3 comprises 13 residues. CDR3 nucleotide sequence: TGTGCCAGCAGTTTAGTGGAAAACTATGGCTACACCTTC. Translated: CASSLVENYGYTF.

The table lists this clonotype with many counts. The chain carries TRBV7-2 and TRBJ1-2; TRBD1 agrees at 7 bases. The CDR3 is 14 residues long. Germline CDR1 SGHTA, CDR2 FQGNSA. Germline trimming cut 1 base from V and 4 bases from J; bases unmatched to any gene: 3. The chain's CDR3 is CASSLVAGGYGYTF. The CDR3 DNA is TGTGCCAGCAGCTTAGTGGCAGGGGGCTATGGCTACACCTTC.

This clonotype was picked up many times. J is TRBJ1-2 and V is TRBV2, with 9 positions matching TRBD1. Unmatched junction bases numbered 11, after V lost 7 bases and J lost 5 bases. The CDR3 runs 15 residues. Germline loops: CDR1 SNHLY, CDR2 FYNNEI. Here the CDR3 DNA reads TGTGCCAGCACCATCGCCGGGACAGGGACTTATGGCTACACCTTC. Translated, it gives CASTIAGTGTYGYTF.

This clonotype was detected only once. The chain employs TRBV12-3 or TRBV12-4 and TRBJ1-2, with no clear D. The length of the CDR3 is 14 residues. The V end lost 5 bases, the J end lost 4 bases, and 14 bases lay between the germline ends. CDR3 amino acids: CASSPPEQPYGYTF. The CDR3 nucleotides are TGTGCCAGCAGTCCCCCCGAGCAGCCCTATGGCTACACCTTC.

V is TRBV6-1 and J is TRBJ1-5; no firm D call. The V end was cut by 4 bases, the J end by 6 bases, with 13 bases between. Germline CDR1 reads MNHNS; CDR2 reads SASEGT. This CDR3 has 14 amino acids. The CDR3: CASSGDPTIQPQHF. The DNA for the CDR3 is TGTGCCAGCAGTGGAGATCCAACCATTCAGCCCCAGCATTTT.

This clonotype showed up many times. The V and J genes are TRBV7-9 and TRBJ1-1; 8 nucleotides match TRBD1. V shed 2 bases and J 0 bases; nucleotides not matched to a gene: 14. The V gene's germline CDR1 is SEHNR and CDR2 FQNEAQ (reference sequence). The CDR3 has 19 residues. The CDR3 region is CASSLLSGTGFTMNTEAFF. The CDR3 nucleotides read TGTGCCAGCAGCTTACTATCCGGGACAGGATTCACCATGAACACTGAAGCTTTCTTT.

This clonotype was seen ten or more times. The chain joins TRBV7-2 to TRBJ2-2; 7 bases map to TRBD2. CDR1 and CDR2 from the germline V gene are SGHTA and FQGNSA. The CDR3 has 16 residues. V lost 6 bases to trimming and J lost 4 bases; unmatched junction nucleotides: 11. The CDR3 DNA follows: TGTGCCAGCAGGCATCTAGCGGAGCCGCGCACCGGGGAGCTGTTTTTT. It translates to CASRHLAEPRTGELFF. Based on the CDR3 plus reference TRBV7-2 and TRBJ2-2, the full variable domain is GAGVSQSPSNKVTEKGKDVELRCDPISGHTALYWYRQSLGQGLEFLIYFQGNSAPDKSGLPSDRFSAERTGGSVSTLTIQRTQQEDSAVYLCASRHLAEPRTGELFFGEGSRLTVL.

As regards this clonotype: Its ends do not fully match the called genes, so a read error is possible. This chain joins TRBV6-2 or TRBV6-3 and TRBJ1-2; a weak D match, TRBD1 (6 bases). The CDR3 extends over 12 amino acids. Germline-derived CDR1 and CDR2 are MNHEY and SVGEGT. The CDR3 region is CTSSYGQPGYTF. In DNA form, the CDR3 reads TGTACCAGCAGTTACGGACAGCCTGGCTACACCTTC.

This chain joins TRBV6-1 and TRBJ2-7, with D possibly being TRBD1 (6 bases). Trimming took 7 bases from V and 5 from J, leaving 21 bases between them. The CDR3 has 15 amino acids. Germline V CDR1 and CDR2: MNHNS, SASEGT. CDR3 region: CASKQSQGKFHEQYF. DNA for the CDR3: TGTGCCAGCAAGCAAAGTCAGGGGAAATTCCACGAGCAGTACTTC.

In its sample, this clonotype was seen many times. This chain uses TRBV28 with TRBJ2-2, with D unclear. The germline gives CDR1 MDHEN, CDR2 SYDVKM. This CDR3 region has 13 residues. V lost 8 bases and J 0 bases, leaving 7 bases between the germline ends. The CDR3 DNA follows: TGTGCCAGCCCAGATTCGAACACCGGGGAGCTGTTTTTT. Protein: CASPDSNTGELFF.

This clonotype was counted at least ten times. CDR3 sequence: CSARDVGGAYEQYF. In nucleotides, the CDR3 is TGCAGTGCTAGAGATGTCGGAGGGGCCTACGAGCAGTACTTC. The chain has TRBV20-1 and TRBJ2-7, with D possibly being TRBD2 (6 bases). The V end was cut by 0 bases, the J end by 2 bases, with 11 bases between. Germline CDR1 and CDR2: DFQATT and SNEGSKA (reference sequence). CDR3 length: 14 amino acids.

This clonotype was seen at least ten times. The chain uses TRBV6-1 and TRBJ2-5; the D gene is possibly TRBD1 (6 bases). Trimming pared 6 bases from V and 2 bases from J, leaving 10 bases between. Germline V gene sequence: CDR1 MNHNS, CDR2 SASEGT. The CDR3 has 13 amino acids. The CDR3 DNA is TGTGCCAGCAGGCAGAGGGGGCAAGAGACCCAGTACTTC. It translates to CASRQRGQETQYF.

The table lists this clonotype with a few counts. The rearrangement joins TRBV12-3 or TRBV12-4 to TRBJ1-2; D uncertain. The CDR3 is made up of 13 amino acids. Deletions cut 7 bases from V and 4 bases from J, with 13 bases between. The CDR3 is CASTLAGLYGYTF. The CDR3 region has the DNA TGTGCCAGCACCCTCGCGGGCCTCTATGGCTACACCTTC.

The chain recombines TRBV28 with TRBJ1-1; 10 nucleotides agree with TRBD1. Per the germline V gene, CDR1 is MDHEN and CDR2 is SYDVKM. V was pared by 5 bases and J by 3 bases, with 6 bases of the junction left unmatched. The CDR3 sequence is 15 residues long. The chain's CDR3 is CASSTLGQGDTEAFF. In DNA form, the CDR3 reads TGTGCCAGCAGTACCCTCGGACAGGGGGACACTGAAGCTTTCTTT. Looking up the rest from reference TRBV28 and TRBJ1-1 gives the full variable domain: DVKVTQSSRYLVKRTGEKVFLECVQDMDHENMFWYRQDPGLGLRLIYFSYDVKMKEKGDIPEGYSVSREKKERFSLILESASTNQTSMYLCASSTLGQGDTEAFFGQGTRLTVV.

This sequence joins TRBV2 and TRBJ2-2; 8 positions agree with TRBD1. The V gene end was trimmed by 7 bases and the J gene end by 4 bases; junction bases not matched to a gene: 5. Germline assignment: CDR1 SNHLY and CDR2 FYNNEI. The CDR3 spans 14 residues. CDR3 residues: CASNPDRGTGELFF. As DNA, the CDR3 is TGTGCCAGCAACCCAGACAGGGGCACCGGGGAGCTGTTTTTT.

The sample holds many counts of this clonotype. This chain connects TRBV6-1 to TRBJ2-5; the D call may be TRBD1 or TRBD2 (6 bases each). Between the trimmed V and J ends, which lost 6 bases and 0 bases, there was a span of 17 bases. CDR3 size: 16 residues. The V gene's germline CDR1 is MNHNS and CDR2 SASEGT. CDR3 sequence (DNA): TGTGCCAGCAGGAGAGGACAGACTAGGTACCAAGAGACCCAGTACTTC. Protein product: CASRRGQTRYQETQYF.

This clonotype was found many times. V and J are TRBV7-2 and TRBJ2-7; a weak D match, TRBD1 (6 bases). Germline V gene data show CDR1 as SGHTA and CDR2 as FQGNSA. CDR3 length equals 17 residues. Trimming pared 0 bases from V and 0 bases from J, leaving 15 bases between. CDR3 DNA: TGTGCCAGCAGCTTAGCGAGGGACAAAGTAAGCTCCTACGAGCAGTACTTC. Its protein is CASSLARDKVSSYEQYF.